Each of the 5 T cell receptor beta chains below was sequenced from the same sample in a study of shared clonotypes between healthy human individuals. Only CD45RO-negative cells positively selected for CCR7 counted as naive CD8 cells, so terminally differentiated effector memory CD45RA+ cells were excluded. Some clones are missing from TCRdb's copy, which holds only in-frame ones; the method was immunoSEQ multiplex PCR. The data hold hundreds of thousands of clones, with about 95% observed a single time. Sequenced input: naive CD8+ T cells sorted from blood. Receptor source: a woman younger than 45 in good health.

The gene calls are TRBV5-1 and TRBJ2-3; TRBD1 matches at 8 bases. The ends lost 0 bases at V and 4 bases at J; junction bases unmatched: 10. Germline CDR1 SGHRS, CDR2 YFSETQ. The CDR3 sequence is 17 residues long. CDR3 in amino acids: CASSLAFPGTGADTQYF. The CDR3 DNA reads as TGCGCCAGCAGCTTGGCTTTTCCCGGGACAGGAGCAGATACGCAGTATTTT.

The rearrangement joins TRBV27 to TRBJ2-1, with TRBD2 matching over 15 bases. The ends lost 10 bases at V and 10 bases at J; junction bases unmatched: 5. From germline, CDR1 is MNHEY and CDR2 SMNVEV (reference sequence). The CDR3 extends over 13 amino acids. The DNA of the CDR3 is TGTGCCATCCCGGGACTAGCGGGAGGAGAGCAGTTCTTC. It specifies CAIPGLAGGEQFF.

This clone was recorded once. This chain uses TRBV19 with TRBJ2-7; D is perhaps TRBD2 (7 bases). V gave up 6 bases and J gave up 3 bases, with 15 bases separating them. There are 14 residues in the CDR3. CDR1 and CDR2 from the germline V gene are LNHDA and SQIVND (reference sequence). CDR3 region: CASSPRGGSYEQYF. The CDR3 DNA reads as TGTGCCAGTAGCCCGAGGGGGGGGAGCTACGAGCAGTACTTC.

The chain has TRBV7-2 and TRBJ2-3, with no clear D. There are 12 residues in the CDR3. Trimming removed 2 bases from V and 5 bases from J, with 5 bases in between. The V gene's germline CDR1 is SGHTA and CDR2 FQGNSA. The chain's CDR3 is CASSLWGDTQYF. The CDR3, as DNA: TGTGCCAGCAGCTTATGGGGAGATACGCAGTATTTT. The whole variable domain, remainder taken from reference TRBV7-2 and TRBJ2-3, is GAGVSQSPSNKVTEKGKDVELRCDPISGHTALYWYRQSLGQGLEFLIYFQGNSAPDKSGLPSDRFSAERTGGSVSTLTIQRTQQEDSAVYLCASSLWGDTQYFGPGTRLTVL.

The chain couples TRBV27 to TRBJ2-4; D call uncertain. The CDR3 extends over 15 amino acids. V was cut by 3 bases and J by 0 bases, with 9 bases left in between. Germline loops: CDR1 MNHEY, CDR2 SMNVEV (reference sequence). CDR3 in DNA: TGTGCCAGCAGTTTCTCAGGCTTAGCCAAAAACATTCAGTACTTC. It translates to CASSFSGLAKNIQYF.